This TCR beta chain was retrieved from a study of cytomegalovirus exposure and HLA in healthy donors. Findings and caveats of the study: According to an earlier analysis, most TCR beta V segments yielded productive rearrangements about 87% or about 30% of the time. A later analysis revealed that TCR association rates differed between HLA loci, peaking at DRB1 and bottoming out at HLA-C. TCR beta sequences reportedly predicted the HLA-A and HLA-B alleles of most subjects accurately. TCR beta chains numbering some 160 were designated cytomegalovirus-associated.

This PCR relied on a set of 60 Vbeta primers and 13 Jbeta primers. Some clones are missing from TCRdb's copy, which holds only in-frame ones; the method was immunoSEQ multiplex PCR. Here the sample spans 99,000 or so clones, about 12% being singletons. Trimming took 3 bases from V and 5 from J, leaving 20 bases between them. Germline CDR1 reads MNHNS; CDR2 reads SASEGT. CDR3 size: 16 residues. This clone was counted only a few times. Its antigen is as yet unknown. Sequenced input: PBMCs. The rearrangement joins TRBV6-1 to TRBJ2-7; tentative D call: TRBD2 (6 bases). The source of this sequence is a man aged 40-49 years in good health and CMV-seropositive. The chain's CDR3 is CASSELAGRRGDEQYF. DNA for the CDR3: TGTGCCAGCAGTGAGTTGGCAGGGAGGAGAGGCGACGAGCAGTACTTC.